These 8 T cell receptor beta chains originate from one sample sequenced in a study of cytomegalovirus exposure and HLA in healthy donors. PCR primers comprised 60 Vbeta and 13 Jbeta primers. Sequencing used immunoSEQ multiplex PCR; TCRdb keeps in-frame clones, though not all of them. The sample gives about 180,000 clones, about 69% of which show up once; roughly 3% is in the top ten. The sample comprised PBMCs. The receptors come from a male donor in good health and CMV-seronegative.

This chain connects TRBV11-2 to TRBJ2-1, with a possible D match to TRBD2 (6 bases). This CDR3 has 16 amino acids. V gave up 0 bases and J gave up 2 bases, with 11 bases separating them. The V gene's germline CDR1 is SGHAT and CDR2 FQNNGV. The CDR3 loop reads CASSLDPWGAYNEQFF. The CDR3 nucleotides are TGTGCCAGCAGCTTAGACCCCTGGGGGGCCTACAATGAGCAGTTCTTC.

The gene calls are TRBV27 and TRBJ2-1, with TRBD2 matching over 8 bases. CDR1 and CDR2 from the germline V gene are MNHEY and SMNVEV (reference sequence). This CDR3 has 16 residues. J gave up 4 bases and V 5 bases, and 10 bases lay outside the gene matches. For the CDR3, the DNA is TGTGCCAGCAGTACATGGCCGGGACTAGATTACAATGAGCAGTTCTTC. Encoded protein: CASSTWPGLDYNEQFF.

With regard to this clone: Different DNA sequences within this sample yield the same CDR3. The chain is built from TRBV27 and TRBJ2-7; 8 bases are a match to TRBD2. Germline V gives CDR1 MNHEY, CDR2 SMNVEV (reference sequence). J was trimmed by 4 bases and V by 7 bases; bases with no gene match: 9. The CDR3 contains 14 residues. The DNA of the CDR3 is TGTGCCAGCAAAACGCCGGGAGGGGCTTACGAGCAGTACTTC. Translated, it gives CASKTPGGAYEQYF.

The rearrangement uses TRBV9 and TRBJ1-4, with D hard to call. V was pared by 0 bases and J by 8 bases, with 14 bases between. Germline-derived CDR1 and CDR2 are SGDLS and YYNGEE. This CDR3 contains 15 residues. CDR3: CASSVEPEAGEKLFF. The CDR3 DNA is TGTGCCAGCAGCGTAGAACCGGAGGCGGGGGAAAAACTGTTTTTT.

On this clone itself: Compared with germline, one end of the junction differs, possibly owing to a read error. The V and J genes are TRBV19 and TRBJ2-7; 8 positions match TRBD1. Germline V gives CDR1 LNHDA, CDR2 SQIVND (reference sequence). There are 15 residues in the CDR3. CDR3 sequence (DNA): TGTGTCAGTAGTGCCCGGACAGGGTATTCCTACGAGCAGTACTTC. It translates to CVSSARTGYSYEQYF. Full variable domain (missing parts from reference TRBV19 and TRBJ2-7): DGGITQSPKYLFRKEGQNVTLSCEQNLNHDAMYWYRQDPGQGLRLIYYSQIVNDFQKGDIAEGYSVSREKKESFPLTVTSAQKNPTAFYLCVSSARTGYSYEQYFGPGTRLTVT.

CDR3 sequence (DNA): TGTGCCAGCTCACAGGGGAGCAATCAGCCCCAGCATTTT. This codes for CASSQGSNQPQHF. The V call is TRBV18, the J call TRBJ1-5; D may be TRBD1 (5 bases). CDR1 and CDR2 (germline): KGHSH, LQKENI. The CDR3 extends over 13 amino acids. The V end lost 4 bases, the J end lost 1 base, and 5 bases lay between the germline ends.

The chain carries TRBV5-8 and TRBJ2-1, with TRBD2 matching over 9 bases. CDR1 is SGHTS and CDR2 is YDEGEE in the germline V gene. This CDR3 contains 15 residues. Losses at the gene ends were 4 bases for V and 7 bases for J; bases not matched to a gene: 9. The CDR3 nucleotides read TGTGCCAGCAGCCCAGCCGGGACTAGCAGAAATGAGCAGTTCTTC. Encoded protein: CASSPAGTSRNEQFF. Looking up the rest from reference TRBV5-8 and TRBJ2-1 gives the full variable domain: EAGVTQSPTHLIKTRGQQATLRCSPISGHTSVYWYQQALGLGLQFLLWYDEGEERNRGNFPPRFSGRQFPNYSSELNVNALELEDSALYLCASSPAGTSRNEQFFGPGTRLTVL.

Comments on this clone: This same CDR3 is encoded by further DNA sequences in the sample. V gene TRBV30 combines with J gene TRBJ1-6, with 7 nucleotides matching TRBD1. The CDR3 sequence is 14 residues long. The V gene end was trimmed by 4 bases and the J gene end by 1 base; junction bases not matched to a gene: 1. Looked up from germline, CDR1 is GTSNPN and CDR2 is SVGIG (reference sequence). CDR3 amino acids: CAWNRGSYNSPLHF. CDR3 coding DNA: TGTGCCTGGAACAGGGGTTCCTATAATTCACCCCTCCACTTT. Complete variable domain (other parts from reference TRBV30 and TRBJ1-6): SQTIHQWPATLVQPVGSPLSLECTVEGTSNPNLYWYRQAAGRGLQLLFYSVGIGQISSEVPQNLSASRPQDRQFILSSKKLLLSDSGFYLCAWNRGSYNSPLHFGNGTRLTVT.